This T cell receptor (beta chain) was found in a study of T cells in localized non-small cell lung cancer. TCRdb's table, derived via immunoSEQ multiplex PCR, lists solely in-frame clones and lacks some. The sample includes about 31,000 clones, 70% to 90% of them seen just once. Trimming took 8 bases from V and 2 from J, leaving 13 bases between them. This CDR3 has 14 residues. The V gene's germline CDR1 is MDHEN and CDR2 SYDVKM. This specimen was peripheral blood mononuclear cells, taken before any cancer treatment. The chain employs TRBV28 and TRBJ1-5; a weak D match, TRBD1 (5 bases). The clonotype originates from a woman aged 40 to 75 with stage III lung adenocarcinoma. CDR3 nucleotide sequence: TGTGCCAGCGGGAAGGGGAAGCGCAATCAGCCCCAGCATTTT. Its protein is CASGKGKRNQPQHF.